This paragraph reports one TCR beta chain. An end of the junction differs from the germline gene, which may be a read error. This sample is drawn from a study of blood T cell repertoires in COVID-19. About the study: Acute and convalescent COVID-19 samples came from the United States, Italy and Spain. T cells, B-cell-depleted T cells, or PBMCs provided the cDNA or gDNA that served as material.

Clones were sequenced by immunoSEQ multiplex PCR, and TCRdb holds only the in-frame ones, with some missing. The sample has 52,000 or so clones, around 85% seen once. Germline V CDR1 and CDR2: ENHRY, SYGVKD. The CDR3 runs 12 residues. Sequenced: peripheral blood. The clonotype was recovered from a man between 65 and 80 years old with active COVID-19. The gene calls are TRBV10-3 and TRBJ2-1, with D possibly matching TRBD1 (6 bases). For the CDR3, the DNA is TGTGCCATCAGTGTTAACCCAGGGGAGCGGTTCTTC. This encodes CAISVNPGERFF.